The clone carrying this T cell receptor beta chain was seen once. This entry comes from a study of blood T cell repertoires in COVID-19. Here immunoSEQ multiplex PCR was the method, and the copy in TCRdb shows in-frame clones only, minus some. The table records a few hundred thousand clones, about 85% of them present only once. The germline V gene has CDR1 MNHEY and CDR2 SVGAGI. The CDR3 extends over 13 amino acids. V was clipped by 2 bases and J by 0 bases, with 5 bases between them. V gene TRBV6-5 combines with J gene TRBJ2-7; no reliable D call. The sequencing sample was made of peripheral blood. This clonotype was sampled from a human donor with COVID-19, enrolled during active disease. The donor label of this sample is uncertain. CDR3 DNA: TGTGCCAGCAGTTACACACCCTCCTACGAGCAGTACTTC. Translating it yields CASSYTPSYEQYF.